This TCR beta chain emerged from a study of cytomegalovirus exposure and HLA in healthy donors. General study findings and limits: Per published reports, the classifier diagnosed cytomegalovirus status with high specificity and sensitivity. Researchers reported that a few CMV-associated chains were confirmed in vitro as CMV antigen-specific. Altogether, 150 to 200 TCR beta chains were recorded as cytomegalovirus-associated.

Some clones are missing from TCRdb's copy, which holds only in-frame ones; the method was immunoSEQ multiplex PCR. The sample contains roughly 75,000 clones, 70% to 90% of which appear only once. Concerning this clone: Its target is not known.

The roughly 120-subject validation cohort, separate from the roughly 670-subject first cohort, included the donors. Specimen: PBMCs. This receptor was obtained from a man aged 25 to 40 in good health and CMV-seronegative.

CDR3 amino acids: CASSLVRGAEAFF. In DNA form, the CDR3 reads TGTGCCAGCAGTTTAGTCAGGGGGGCTGAAGCTTTCTTT. The chain has TRBV27 and TRBJ1-1, with 7 nucleotides matching TRBD1. Germline V gene lookup returns CDR1 MNHEY and CDR2 SMNVEV (reference sequence). After removal of 2 bases from V and 6 bases from J, the junction contained 3 bases not matched to a gene. CDR3 length equals 13 residues.